This TCR beta chain was identified during a study of radiotherapy plus CTLA-4 blockade in lung cancer. Looking at the study overall: Overall, 18% of patients showed an objective response, while 31% attained disease control.

The study's findings and limits: Early blood T cell clone dynamics reportedly forecast response best, with interferon-beta.

With respect to this clone: Its antigen is still unknown.

The method was immunoSEQ multiplex PCR; TCRdb's version includes in-frame clones alone and lacks a portion of them. The sample shows tens of thousands of clones, approximately 70% of them seen only once. The source is a human donor with non-small cell lung cancer whose response to radiotherapy plus ipilimumab could not be evaluated. The sample in question was peripheral blood, obtained from a patient treated with radiotherapy plus ipilimumab.

The CDR3 DNA reads as TGTGCCAGCAGCCCGCAGGGGTCGGGAAACACCATATATTTT. Translating it yields CASSPQGSGNTIYF. The chain carries TRBV27 and TRBJ1-3; D is perhaps TRBD1 (6 bases). V was trimmed by 6 bases and J by 4 bases, leaving 13 bases between them. This CDR3 comprises 14 residues. Germline lookup yields CDR1 MNHEY and CDR2 SMNVEV (reference sequence).